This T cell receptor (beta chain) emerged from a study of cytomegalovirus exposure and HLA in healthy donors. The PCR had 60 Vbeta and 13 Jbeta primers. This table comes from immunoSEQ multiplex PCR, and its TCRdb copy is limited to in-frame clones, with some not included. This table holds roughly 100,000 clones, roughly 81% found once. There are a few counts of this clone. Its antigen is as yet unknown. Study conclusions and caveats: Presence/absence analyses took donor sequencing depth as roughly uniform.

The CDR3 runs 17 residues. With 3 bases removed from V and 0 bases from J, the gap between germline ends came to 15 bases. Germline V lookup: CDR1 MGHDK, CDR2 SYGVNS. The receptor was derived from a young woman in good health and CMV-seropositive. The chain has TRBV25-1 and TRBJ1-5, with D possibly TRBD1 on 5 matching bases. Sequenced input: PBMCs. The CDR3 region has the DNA TGTGCCAGCAGTGATGGCACCGGGGGAAATAGCAATCAGCCCCAGCATTTT. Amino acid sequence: CASSDGTGGNSNQPQHF.